These 11 T cell receptor beta chains originate from one sample sequenced in a study of cytomegalovirus exposure and HLA in healthy donors. Produced via immunoSEQ multiplex PCR; TCRdb's table is partial and in-frame only. Of some 84,000 clones in the sample, about nine tenths are singletons; the top ten hold about 1.9%. Sequenced: PBMCs. The source is a man under 40 in good health and CMV-seronegative.

The V and J genes are TRBV10-2 and TRBJ1-1; 10 bases line up with TRBD1. Germline V gene lookup returns CDR1 WSHSY and CDR2 SAAADI. The CDR3 runs to 15 residues. With V trimmed by 3 bases and J by 7 bases, 8 bases remained unmatched. The chain's CDR3 is CASSDWDRGRDEAFF. Written as DNA, the CDR3 is TGCGCCAGCAGTGACTGGGACAGGGGCCGGGATGAAGCTTTCTTT.

V gene TRBV28 combines with J gene TRBJ1-2, with D possibly TRBD1 on 5 matching bases. From germline, CDR1 is MDHEN and CDR2 SYDVKM. The V and J ends lost 3 bases and 0 bases respectively, with 8 bases between them. This CDR3 is 14 amino acids long. In DNA form, the CDR3 reads TGTGCCAGCAGTTTTACAGGACCTAACTATGGCTACACCTTC. This codes for CASSFTGPNYGYTF.

The chain employs TRBV7-6 and TRBJ2-1; 7 nucleotides align to TRBD2. CDR3 length: 15 amino acids. The germline gives CDR1 SGHVS, CDR2 FNYEAQ. V shed 5 bases and J 9 bases; nucleotides not matched to a gene: 13. CDR3 loop: CASSPTSEKVGEQFF. The CDR3 nucleotides are TGTGCCAGCAGCCCTACTAGCGAGAAAGTGGGTGAGCAGTTCTTC.

This clone was seen more than once but under ten times. V usage is TRBV6-6 and J usage is TRBJ1-4, with D unresolved. The CDR3 has 10 residues. Between the trimmed V and J ends, which lost 6 bases and 6 bases, there was a span of 2 bases. The germline V gene has CDR1 MNHNY and CDR2 SVGAGI (reference sequence). CDR3 sequence reads: CASSYEKLFF. The CDR3, as DNA: TGTGCCAGCAGCTATGAAAAACTGTTTTTT.

This clone was counted a few times. This chain links TRBV16 with TRBJ2-7; unclear D gene. Germline CDR1 is KGHSY and CDR2 is FQNENV. The CDR3 sequence is 15 residues long. V shed 0 bases and J shed 0 bases, with 9 bases lying between them. DNA of the CDR3: TGTGCCAGCAGCCAATCGGTAGCTGTCTCCTACGAGCAGTACTTC. Residues: CASSQSVAVSYEQYF.

The J gene is TRBJ2-1, the V gene TRBV18; 7 nucleotides match TRBD1. The germline gives CDR1 KGHSH, CDR2 LQKENI. After removal of 0 bases from V and 5 bases from J, the junction contained 7 bases not matched to a gene. This CDR3 comprises 16 residues. The CDR3 protein is CASSPPWDRLNNEQFF. The CDR3 DNA reads as TGTGCCAGCTCACCACCTTGGGACAGATTGAACAATGAGCAGTTCTTC.

The chain links TRBV15 to TRBJ1-2; weak D call: TRBD1 (6 bases). The CDR3 sequence is 14 residues long. CDR1 and CDR2 from the germline V gene are LNHNV and YYDKDF (reference sequence). The V end was cut by 6 bases, the J end by 4 bases, with 15 bases between. Here the CDR3 reads CATSRGAFGYGYTF. In DNA, the CDR3 is TGTGCCACCAGTCGGGGGGCGTTTGGCTATGGCTACACCTTC.

J is TRBJ1-2 and V is TRBV6-6; 7 nucleotides match TRBD1. Unmatched junction bases numbered 9, after V lost 6 bases and J lost 5 bases. The CDR3 extends over 14 amino acids. CDR1 and CDR2 (germline): MNHNY, SVGAGI (reference sequence). In nucleotides, the CDR3 is TGTGCCAGCAGAACAACAGGGGTGGGGTATGGCTACACCTTC. It encodes CASRTTGVGYGYTF.

V gene TRBV18 combines with J gene TRBJ1-3; 10 positions agree with TRBD1. Trimming at V came to 5 bases and at J to 4 bases, leaving 8 bases not matched to a gene. The CDR3 spans 16 residues. Germline values: CDR1 KGHSH, CDR2 LQKENI. CDR3 sequence (DNA): TGTGCCAGCTCAAGACCGGGACAGGGGCGAGGAAACACCATATATTTT. It translates to CASSRPGQGRGNTIYF.

The V gene is TRBV11-2, the J gene TRBJ2-1, with 12 bases matching TRBD2. Germline V gene sequence: CDR1 SGHAT, CDR2 FQNNGV. CDR3 length: 15 residues. V lost 4 bases to trimming and J lost 9 bases; unmatched junction nucleotides: 7. This CDR3 reads CASSSTSGGVGEQFF. The CDR3, as DNA: TGTGCCAGCAGCTCGACTAGCGGGGGAGTTGGTGAGCAGTTCTTC.

V is TRBV5-1 and J is TRBJ2-2, with D uncertain. The CDR3 contains 16 residues. Germline V gives CDR1 SGHRS, CDR2 YFSETQ. Trimming removed 3 bases at V and 1 base at J, with 13 bases between. DNA for the CDR3: TGCGCCAGCAGCTCTTTTGCTATTGGGAACACCGGGGAGCTGTTTTTT. It codes for CASSSFAIGNTGELFF.